The rows below give T cell receptor beta chains drawn from one sample of a study of T cell repertoires in cytomegalovirus infection. MiXCR was run by TCRdb on the reads, yielding one entry per CDR3 protein. Altogether about 68,000 distinct CDR3 sequences are present, 20% to 25% being singletons, with the ten largest covering 79%. Their antigens remain unidentified. Sequenced: PBMCs, sequenced either directly or after in vitro stimulation (not recorded which). These receptors were collected from a human donor in good health (CMV status not recorded). Some clones in this sample may be carry-over from other donors' samples. CDR3s include the opening cysteine and the closing phenylalanine or tryptophan. Each record gives: J gene, V gene, CDR3 protein.

TRBJ2-2	TRBV7-8	CATRSGKTGELFF
TRBJ1-1	TRBV18	CASSPPYMNTEAFF
TRBJ2-5	TRBV11-3	CASSLEGTGSGRARKETQYF
TRBJ2-5	TRBV4-3	CASSQGPTSRQETQYF
TRBJ2-1	TRBV12-3/TRBV12-4	CASRPRSGEQGEQFF
TRBJ2-1	TRBV7-2	CASSVGEVIGEQFF
TRBJ1-2	TRBV12-3/TRBV12-4	CASSLRQFFRGYTF
TRBJ2-7	TRBV28	CASKDSGSINEQYF
TRBJ2-1	TRBV7-7	CASSLWREGQGEQFF
TRBJ2-3	TRBV7-2	CASSLRVGSTDTQYF
TRBJ1-4	TRBV30	CAWSGGEKLFF
TRBJ2-2	TRBV6-2/TRBV6-3	CASSYIRGRTGELFF
TRBJ2-5	TRBV7-9	CASSLQAETQYF
TRBJ1-3	TRBV7-9	CASSLGGARGTSSGNTIYF
TRBJ1-3	TRBV10-3	CAIRHPGSGNTIYF
TRBJ1-1	TRBV29-1	CSVRVGTLNTEAFF
TRBJ2-5	TRBV15	CATSRARSGETQYF
TRBJ1-2	TRBV7-9	CASSFSGQGNYGYTF